The 29 T cell receptor beta chains in this list originate from one sample, sequenced in a study of T-cell memory formation after mild COVID-19 (dated by TCRdb to the early 2020s). To prepare the library, 5' RACE was applied. TCRdb shows the sequencer as Illumina NovaSeq 6000. TCRdb cleaned the public reads at Q25 with fastp, built clones with MiXCR and kept in-frame beta chains. Each CDR3 protein appears once, grouped with its most common genes and DNA. In all, the sample holds approximately 240,000 distinct CDR3 sequences, and about a sixth of those were seen once. The ten largest make up about 3.5% of the sample. Sequenced: PBMCs or a T cell subset sorted from them (not recorded which). The receptors stem from a man younger than 35 who had mild COVID-19 (a few samples of this study predate the infection). The sample titles of this study are shuffled in the database, so cell type and time point are left out; the donor was told from shared clones.

In its sample, this clonotype was seen many times. The gene calls are TRBV28 and TRBJ1-2, with 7 nucleotides matching TRBD1. The CDR3 is 12 amino acids. Germline CDR1 MDHEN, CDR2 SYDVKM. Trimming at V came to 7 bases and at J to 8 bases, leaving 7 bases not matched to a gene. Here the CDR3 DNA reads TGTGCCAGCACTCAGGGGGGCGTAGGCTACACCTTC. Its translation: CASTQGGVGYTF.

For the CDR3, the DNA is TGTGCCAGCAGAATCGGAGGCTATGGCTACACCTTC. It encodes CASRIGGYGYTF. The chain links TRBV2 to TRBJ1-2; D is undetermined. CDR3 length equals 12 residues. The germline V gene has CDR1 SNHLY and CDR2 FYNNEI. Trimming removed 6 bases from V and 4 bases from J, with 9 bases in between.

The chain couples TRBV5-5 to TRBJ2-4, with D perhaps matching TRBD1 or TRBD2 (6 bases each). Germline CDR1 and CDR2: SGHKS and YYEKEE (reference sequence). Trimming left V 5 bases short and J 8 bases short, with 23 bases between. The CDR3 has 16 residues. CDR3 sequence (DNA): TGTGCCAGCAGTTTTAACATCGGGGGCTACGAAGACATTCAGTACTTC. Its translation is CASSFNIGGYEDIQYF.

The chain couples TRBV7-2 to TRBJ2-5; no definite D call. CDR3 size: 14 residues. CDR1 and CDR2 (germline): SGHTA, FQGNSA. V was shortened by 2 bases and J by 6 bases, with 13 bases between the two germline ends. The CDR3 DNA is TGTGCCAGCAGCTTATGGTCGGATTTAAAGACCCAGTACTTC. This codes for CASSLWSDLKTQYF. Combining the CDR3 with reference TRBV7-2 and TRBJ2-5 gives the whole variable domain GAGVSQSPSNKVTEKGKDVELRCDPISGHTALYWYRQSLGQGLEFLIYFQGNSAPDKSGLPSDRFSAERTGGSVSTLTIQRTQQEDSAVYLCASSLWSDLKTQYFGPGTRLLVL.

In this sample, this clonotype turned up a few times. This sequence joins TRBV5-1 and TRBJ2-5, with 12 bases identical to TRBD2. The length of the CDR3 is 16 residues. Looked up from germline, CDR1 is SGHRS and CDR2 is YFSETQ. Trimming took 1 base from V and 4 from J; bases not matched to a gene: 5. CDR3 protein: CASSLTSTSGGETQYF. CDR3 DNA: TGCGCCAGCAGCTTGACTTCGACTAGCGGGGGAGAGACCCAGTACTTC.

The chain combines TRBV5-1 with TRBJ2-4, with TRBD1 identical over 10 bases. Germline values: CDR1 SGHRS, CDR2 YFSETQ. The ends lost 6 bases at V and 7 bases at J; junction bases unmatched: 10. The CDR3 spans 15 residues. The CDR3 region is CASTSGQGFSNIQYF. The CDR3 DNA is TGCGCCAGCACGTCGGGACAGGGGTTTTCGAACATTCAGTACTTC.

This rearrangement joins TRBV4-3 to TRBJ2-1; 10 bases are a match to TRBD2. CDR1 and CDR2 from the germline V gene are LGHNA and YSLEER. The CDR3 sequence is 18 residues long. Trimming cost V 0 bases and J 8 bases; bases outside gene matches: 13. The CDR3 loop reads CASSQDIGQRGGLYEQFF. The CDR3 DNA sequence: TGCGCCAGCAGCCAAGATATCGGCCAGCGGGGGGGCCTCTATGAGCAGTTCTTC.

In its sample, this clonotype was seen a few times. The chain is built from TRBV4-2 and TRBJ1-2; D may be TRBD1 (5 bases). The V end was cut by 0 bases, the J end by 4 bases, with 15 bases between. The length of the CDR3 is 16 residues. The germline V gene encodes CDR1 LGHNA and CDR2 YNFKEQ. CDR3 protein: CASSQDVMGEGYGYTF. CDR3 bases: TGTGCCAGCAGCCAAGATGTTATGGGGGAAGGCTATGGCTACACCTTC.

This clonotype occurred many times. This chain uses TRBV29-1 with TRBJ2-7, with no clear D. This CDR3 contains 11 residues. V was pared by 5 bases and J by 7 bases, with 12 bases between. The germline CDR1 and CDR2 sequences are SQVTM and ANQGSEA. This CDR3 is CSVSNVGEQYV. CDR3 sequence (DNA): TGCAGCGTTTCGAATGTGGGGGAGCAGTACGTC.

V and J are TRBV7-3 and TRBJ2-1; D not resolved. V was cut by 1 base and J by 2 bases, with 6 bases left in between. The CDR3 is made up of 14 amino acids. Per germline, CDR1 SGHTA and CDR2 FQGTGA. Written as DNA, the CDR3 is TGTGCCAGCAGCTTAATGGCCACCTACAATGAGCAGTTCTTC. It is translated as CASSLMATYNEQFF. Complete variable domain (other parts from reference TRBV7-3 and TRBJ2-1): GAGVSQTPSNKVTEKGKYVELRCDPISGHTALYWYRQSLGQGPEFLIYFQGTGAADDSGLPNDRFFAVRPEGSVSTLKIQRTERGDSAVYLCASSLMATYNEQFFGPGTRLTVL.

This chain joins TRBV12-3 or TRBV12-4 and TRBJ2-7, with 7 bases that match TRBD1. The junction had 10 bases not matched to a gene; V was cut back by 5 bases and J by 3 bases. CDR3 length: 15 amino acids. CDR3 sequence (DNA): TGTGCCAGCAGTCCCTACAGGGGAGACCTCTACGAGCAGTACTTC. Protein product: CASSPYRGDLYEQYF.

The rearrangement uses TRBV29-1 and TRBJ1-1, with 7 bases lining up with TRBD1. The CDR3 loop spans 14 amino acids. Germline CDR1 SQVTM, CDR2 ANQGSEA. Trimming at V came to 3 bases and at J to 1 base, leaving 5 bases not matched to a gene. The chain's CDR3 is CSVDDRVPNTEAFF. CDR3 coding DNA: TGCAGCGTTGATGACAGGGTGCCGAACACTGAAGCTTTCTTT.

This clonotype was seen a few times. The J gene is TRBJ2-3, the V gene TRBV5-1; 10 bases line up with TRBD1. This CDR3 is built from 12 residues. Germline V gene data show CDR1 as SGHRS and CDR2 as YFSETQ. V trimming: 7 bases; J trimming: 4 bases; junction bases outside the gene matches: 0. CDR3 sequence (DNA): TGCGCCAGCGGACAGGGGGCAGATACGCAGTATTTT. Translated, it gives CASGQGADTQYF.

V is TRBV7-2 and J is TRBJ1-4, with 9 positions matching TRBD1. V shed 2 bases, J shed 7 bases, and the junction held 8 bases outside the gene matches. CDR1 and CDR2 from the germline V gene are SGHTA and FQGNSA. CDR3 length: 16 residues. The CDR3 is CASSLSPAGQGEKLFF. The CDR3 DNA reads TGTGCCAGCAGCTTAAGCCCCGCGGGACAGGGTGAAAAACTGTTTTTT. The variable domain in full, with the rest retrieved from reference TRBV7-2 and TRBJ1-4, is GAGVSQSPSNKVTEKGKDVELRCDPISGHTALYWYRQSLGQGLEFLIYFQGNSAPDKSGLPSDRFSAERTGGSVSTLTIQRTQQEDSAVYLCASSLSPAGQGEKLFFGSGTQLSVL.

The chain joins TRBV30 to TRBJ2-5; D ambiguous. The germline gives CDR1 GTSNPN, CDR2 SVGIG (reference sequence). Trimming took off 5 bases at V and 4 bases at J, with 17 bases between the two ends. The CDR3 consists of 14 residues. CDR3 in DNA: TGTGCCTGGGGTACCTCGTGGGTACGAGAGACCCAGTACTTC. Translated, it gives CAWGTSWVRETQYF.

This clonotype showed up just once. V is TRBV5-5 and J is TRBJ2-3, with 8 bases fitting TRBD1. The CDR3 loop spans 14 amino acids. Trimming removed 8 bases from V and 0 bases from J; junction bases left unmatched: 5. From germline, CDR1 is SGHKS and CDR2 YYEKEE (reference sequence). CDR3 region: CASGQGLSTDTQYF. The CDR3 DNA follows: TGTGCCAGTGGACAGGGCCTAAGCACAGATACGCAGTATTTT. Together with reference TRBV5-5 and TRBJ2-3, the CDR3 gives the full variable domain: DAGVTQSPTHLIKTRGQQVTLRCSPISGHKSVSWYQQVLGQGPQFIFQYYEKEERGRGNFPDRFSARQFPNYSSELNVNALLLGDSALYLCASGQGLSTDTQYFGPGTRLTVL.

This clonotype was observed many times. The V and J genes are TRBV7-2 and TRBJ2-3, with D unresolved. The CDR3 spans 16 residues. Germline-derived CDR1 and CDR2 are SGHTA and FQGNSA. V shed 5 bases and J shed 1 base, with 16 bases lying between them. DNA of the CDR3: TGTGCCAGCAGCCCAATGACGCGGCGCGGCACAGATACGCAGTATTTT. This sequence encodes CASSPMTRRGTDTQYF.

V is TRBV28 and J is TRBJ1-5, with 10 nucleotides matching TRBD1. Per the germline V gene, CDR1 is MDHEN and CDR2 is SYDVKM. The CDR3 contains 16 residues. V dropped 6 bases and J dropped 3; count of bases not matched to a gene: 8. The CDR3 region has the DNA TGTGCCAGCAGCCCCGCCGGGACAGGGGCCAATCAGCCCCAGCATTTT. Amino acids: CASSPAGTGANQPQHF. The complete variable domain, with remaining parts taken from reference TRBV28 and TRBJ1-5, reads DVKVTQSSRYLVKRTGEKVFLECVQDMDHENMFWYRQDPGLGLRLIYFSYDVKMKEKGDIPEGYSVSREKKERFSLILESASTNQTSMYLCASSPAGTGANQPQHFGDGTRLSIL.

The chain combines TRBV4-3 with TRBJ2-3; TRBD2 aligns across 14 bases. Trimming at V came to 5 bases and at J to 5 bases, leaving 9 bases not matched to a gene. This CDR3 has 17 residues. CDR1 and CDR2 from the germline V gene are LGHNA and YSLEER. CDR3 residues: CASSFSTSGGAGDTQYF. CDR3 DNA: TGCGCCAGCAGCTTCTCGACTAGCGGGGGGGCCGGAGATACGCAGTATTTT.

This clonotype was observed at least ten times. The chain is built from TRBV7-2 and TRBJ2-3; TRBD2 agrees at 11 bases. Germline V gene lookup returns CDR1 SGHTA and CDR2 FQGNSA. This CDR3 is 15 amino acids long. Unmatched junction bases numbered 7, after V lost 5 bases and J lost 6 bases. CDR3 nucleotides: TGTGCCAGCAGCCCAAGACTAGCGGGGCAGGATACGCAGTATTTT. Residues: CASSPRLAGQDTQYF. Looking up the rest from reference TRBV7-2 and TRBJ2-3 gives the full variable domain: GAGVSQSPSNKVTEKGKDVELRCDPISGHTALYWYRQSLGQGLEFLIYFQGNSAPDKSGLPSDRFSAERTGGSVSTLTIQRTQQEDSAVYLCASSPRLAGQDTQYFGPGTRLTVL.

The genes are TRBV2 and TRBJ2-7; 15 bases are shared with TRBD2. V trimming: 8 bases; J trimming: 6 bases; junction bases outside the gene matches: 8. The germline V gene encodes CDR1 SNHLY and CDR2 FYNNEI. The CDR3 has 15 residues. The CDR3 nucleotides read TGTGCCAGCGTTGGACTAGCGGGGGGGCTTATCGAGCAGTACTTC. Amino acid sequence: CASVGLAGGLIEQYF.

This clonotype appeared a few times. The chain joins TRBV5-4 to TRBJ2-1, with 9 bases lining up with TRBD2. Germline trimming cut 3 bases from V and 10 bases from J; bases unmatched to any gene: 8. This CDR3 region has 14 residues. Germline V gene lookup returns CDR1 SGHNT and CDR2 YYREEE (reference sequence). The DNA for the CDR3 is TGTGCCAGCAGCTCCATGACTAGCGGCAGGGAGCAGTTCTTC. Protein: CASSSMTSGREQFF.

This chain connects TRBV11-2 to TRBJ1-6; 8 nucleotides match TRBD1. This CDR3 has 15 amino acids. The junction had 5 bases not matched to a gene; V was cut back by 4 bases and J by 6 bases. Per the germline V gene, CDR1 is SGHAT and CDR2 is FQNNGV. The CDR3 sequence is CASSWQGAPNSPLHF. For the CDR3, the DNA is TGTGCCAGCAGCTGGCAGGGGGCGCCTAATTCACCCCTCCACTTT.

A word on this clonotype: Being one base from a much bigger clone, this may be a read error. The gene calls are TRBV29-1 and TRBJ2-1; 10 nucleotides align to TRBD2. V lost 8 bases and J lost 4; bases outside the gene matches: 11. Germline CDR1 reads SQVTM; CDR2 reads ANQGSEA. The CDR3 extends over 15 amino acids. CDR3 nucleotides: TGCAGCTCTTGCCTCTTAGCGGGGGGTTACAATGAGCAGTTCTTC. This sequence encodes CSSCLLAGGYNEQFF.

This clonotype was picked up a small number of times. The J gene is TRBJ1-2, the V gene TRBV7-2, with 7 nucleotides matching TRBD1. Germline V gene data show CDR1 as SGHTA and CDR2 as FQGNSA. With V trimmed by 0 bases and J by 5 bases, 0 bases remained unmatched. There are 13 residues in the CDR3. Here the CDR3 reads CASSLAQGYGYTF. The CDR3 DNA sequence: TGTGCCAGCAGCTTAGCACAGGGGTATGGCTACACCTTC.

The gene calls are TRBV29-1 and TRBJ1-2; 7 positions agree with TRBD1. The CDR3 covers 14 residues. The V and J ends lost 0 bases and 3 bases, in that order; junction bases with no gene match: 4. Germline V gene data show CDR1 as SQVTM and CDR2 as ANQGSEA. The CDR3: CSVEDRGQDYGYTF. The CDR3 DNA reads as TGCAGCGTTGAAGATCGAGGACAGGACTATGGCTACACCTTC.

This clonotype has just a few counts. This chain connects TRBV11-2 to TRBJ1-1; D remains unclear. In germline, CDR1 is SGHAT, CDR2 FQNNGV. The CDR3 loop spans 14 amino acids. Between the trimmed V and J ends, which lost 5 bases and 3 bases, there was a span of 13 bases. The CDR3 DNA follows: TGTGCCAGCAGCCCGCAGATCGGGGACACTGAAGCTTTCTTT. Its translation is CASSPQIGDTEAFF.

The chain is built from TRBV12-3 or TRBV12-4 and TRBJ2-7; D tentatively fits TRBD1 or TRBD2 (6 bases each). The ends were cut back, 7 bases at V and 4 bases at J, with 17 bases in the middle. The CDR3 contains 14 residues. This CDR3 is CASTLGGPGYEQYF. The DNA for the CDR3 is TGTGCCAGCACGCTGGGGGGCCCGGGATACGAGCAGTACTTC.

This clonotype is a singleton in its sample. The gene calls are TRBV6-6 and TRBJ1-4, with a weak D call TRBD1 (6 bases). The germline gives CDR1 MNHNY, CDR2 SVGAGI (reference sequence). V shed 6 bases and J shed 4 bases, with 9 bases lying between them. The CDR3 contains 13 residues. The CDR3 nucleotides are TGTGCCAGCAGAACAGGGATTAATGAAAAACTGTTTTTT. It is translated as CASRTGINEKLFF.